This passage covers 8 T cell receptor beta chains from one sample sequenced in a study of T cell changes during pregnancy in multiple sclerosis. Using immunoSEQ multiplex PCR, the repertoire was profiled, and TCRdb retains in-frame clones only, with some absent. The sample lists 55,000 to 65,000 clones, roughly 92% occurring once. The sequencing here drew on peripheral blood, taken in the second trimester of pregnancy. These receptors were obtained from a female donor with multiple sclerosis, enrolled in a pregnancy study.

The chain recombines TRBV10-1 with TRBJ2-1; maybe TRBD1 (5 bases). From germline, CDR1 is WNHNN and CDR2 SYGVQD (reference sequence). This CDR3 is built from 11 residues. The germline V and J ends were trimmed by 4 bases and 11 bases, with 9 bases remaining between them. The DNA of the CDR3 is TGCGCCAGCAGTGTAAGGGGCCAGCAGTTCTTC. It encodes CASSVRGQQFF.

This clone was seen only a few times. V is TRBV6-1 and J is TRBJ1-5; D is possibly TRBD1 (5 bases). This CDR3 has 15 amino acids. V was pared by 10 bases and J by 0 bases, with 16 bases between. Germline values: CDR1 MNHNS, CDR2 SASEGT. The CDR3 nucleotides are TGTGCCACCTCCTTTCTAGACAGTAGCAATCAGCCCCAGCATTTT. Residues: CATSFLDSSNQPQHF.

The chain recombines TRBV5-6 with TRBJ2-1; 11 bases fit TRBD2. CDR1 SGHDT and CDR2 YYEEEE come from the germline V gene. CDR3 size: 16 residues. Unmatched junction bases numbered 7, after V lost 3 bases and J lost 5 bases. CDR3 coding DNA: TGTGCCAGCAGCTGGGGGGGACTAGCGGTGGACAATGAGCAGTTCTTC. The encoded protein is CASSWGGLAVDNEQFF.

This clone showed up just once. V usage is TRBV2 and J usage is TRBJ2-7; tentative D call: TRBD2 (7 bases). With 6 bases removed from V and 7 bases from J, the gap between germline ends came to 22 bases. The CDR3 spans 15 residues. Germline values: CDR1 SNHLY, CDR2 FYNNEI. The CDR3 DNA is TGTGCCAGCAGGGGAGGGGGAGGCCCATCGAAGGAGCAGTACTTC. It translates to CASRGGGGPSKEQYF. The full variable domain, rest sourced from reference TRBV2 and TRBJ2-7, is EPEVTQTPSHQVTQMGQEVILRCVPISNHLYFYWYRQILGQKVEFLVSFYNNEISEKSEIFDDQFSVERPDGSNFTLKIRSTKLEDSAMYFCASRGGGGPSKEQYFGPGTRLTVT.

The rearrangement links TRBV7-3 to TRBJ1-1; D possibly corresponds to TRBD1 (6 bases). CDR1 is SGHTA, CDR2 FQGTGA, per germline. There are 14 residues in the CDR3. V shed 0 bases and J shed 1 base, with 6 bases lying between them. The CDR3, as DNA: TGTGCCAGCAGCTTAACAGGGGGGAACACTGAAGCTTTCTTT. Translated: CASSLTGGNTEAFF.

The DNA for the CDR3 is TGTGCCAGCAGTCCCCAGGGGGTAGGGACTGAAGCTTTCTTT. This codes for CASSPQGVGTEAFF. The chain links TRBV27 to TRBJ1-1, with 7 bases aligning to TRBD1. Germline CDR1 and CDR2: MNHEY and SMNVEV (reference sequence). The CDR3 is made up of 14 amino acids. Trimming cost V 5 bases and J 5 bases; bases outside gene matches: 8.

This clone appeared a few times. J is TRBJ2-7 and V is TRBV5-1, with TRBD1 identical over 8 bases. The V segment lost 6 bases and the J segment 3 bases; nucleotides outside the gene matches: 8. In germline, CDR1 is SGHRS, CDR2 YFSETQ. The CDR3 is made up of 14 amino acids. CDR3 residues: CASNIGQGNYEQYF. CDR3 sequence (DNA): TGCGCCAGCAACATAGGACAGGGAAACTACGAGCAGTACTTC.

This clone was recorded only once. This CDR3 reads CASSSYTGNYGYTF. Written as DNA, the CDR3 is TGTGCCAGTAGTTCCTACACGGGTAACTATGGCTACACCTTC. V gene TRBV19 combines with J gene TRBJ1-2; D ambiguous. This CDR3 is 14 amino acids long. Trimming cost V 5 bases and J 1 base, with 11 bases left between them. CDR1 LNHDA and CDR2 SQIVND come from the germline V gene (reference sequence). Full variable domain (outside the CDR3, taken from reference TRBV19 and TRBJ1-2): DGGITQSPKYLFRKEGQNVTLSCEQNLNHDAMYWYRQDPGQGLRLIYYSQIVNDFQKGDIAEGYSVSREKKESFPLTVTSAQKNPTAFYLCASSSYTGNYGYTFGSGTRLTVV.